Listed below are T cell receptor beta chains from one sample, sequenced in a study of Graves' ophthalmopathy and Graves' hyperthyroidism. TCRdb called the multiplex PCR reads again in MiXCR, with one record for every CDR3 protein. The table includes about 620,000 distinct CDR3 sequences, around a fifth detected once. The sample comprised peripheral blood. These receptor sequences come from a woman younger than 30 with stable Graves' hyperthyroidism. Some clones in this sample may be carry-over from other donors' samples. Each CDR3 is given with its conserved first and last residue. The order of the fields is CDR3 protein, CDR3 DNA, J gene, D gene, clone size, V gene. The D gene is left open where the match is weak. Not all rows give a size; the values are once, few, many and, for expanded clones, a class.

CASSESGLSYEQYF	TGTGCCAGCAGTGAAAGTGGCCTCTCCTACGAGCAGTACTTC	TRBJ2-7	NA	many	TRBV6-1
CASSLAGTEYLSGNTIYF	TGTGCCAGCAGCCTAGCCGGGACAGAATACCTCTCTGGAAACACCATATATTTT	TRBJ1-3	TRBD1	NA	TRBV3-1
CASSLGQRSYEQYF	TGTGCCAGCAGCTTAGGACAGAGGTCCTACGAGCAGTACTTC	TRBJ2-7	NA	many	TRBV7-2
CASGLISGYGYTF	TGTGCCAGCGGCTTAATCTCGGGCTATGGCTACACCTTC	TRBJ1-2	NA	once	TRBV28
CASSPYGSDREQYF	TGTGCCAGCAGCCCGTACGGCTCAGACCGCGAGCAGTACTTC	TRBJ2-7	NA	many	TRBV14
CASSLNRVRAEAFF	TGTGCCAGCAGTTTAAATAGGGTTCGGGCTGAAGCTTTCTTT	TRBJ1-1	NA	NA	TRBV28
CASSEYIRGTDYGYTF	TGTGCCAGCAGTGAATATATTAGAGGGACAGACTATGGCTACACCTTC	TRBJ1-2	TRBD1	many	TRBV25-1
CASSYSTQYEQYF	TGTGCCAGCAGTTACTCGACACAATACGAGCAGTACTTC	TRBJ2-7	NA	NA	TRBV6-2/TRBV6-3
CASSLPGVQETQYF	TGTGCCAGCTCACTTCCAGGGGTCCAAGAGACCCAGTACTTC	TRBJ2-5	NA	few	TRBV18
CASSKASLFRQVNTEAFF	TGCGCCAGCAGCAAAGCTTCCCTGTTTAGACAGGTGAACACTGAAGCTTTCTTT	TRBJ1-1	NA	NA	TRBV4-1
CATSRTAGETQYF	TGTGCCACCAGCAGGACTGCCGGGGAGACCCAGTACTTC	TRBJ2-5	NA	NA	TRBV15
CATARGTENTIYF	TGTGCCACTGCCCGTGGGACGGAAAACACCATATATTTT	TRBJ1-3	NA	NA	TRBV10-3
CASSQGLAGTGELFF	TGTGCCAGCAGCCAGGGACTAGCGGGCACCGGGGAGCTGTTTTTT	TRBJ2-2	TRBD2	few	TRBV7-9
CASSFRDSSYGYTF	TGTGCCAGCAGTTTTAGGGACAGCTCCTATGGCTACACCTTC	TRBJ1-2	TRBD1	many	TRBV12-3/TRBV12-4
CASSPDSVNTEAFF	TGTGCCAGCTCACCGGACAGCGTGAACACTGAAGCTTTCTTT	TRBJ1-1	NA	NA	TRBV18
CASSQGDPLSQYF	TGTGCCAGCAGCCAAGGTGACCCGTTGTCCCAGTACTTC	TRBJ2-5	NA	many	TRBV3-1
CASSVVRDSYEQYF	TGTGCCAGCAGCGTAGTTCGGGACTCCTACGAGCAGTACTTC	TRBJ2-7	NA	many	TRBV9
CAARASNQPQHF	TGTGCCGCCCGGGCTAGCAATCAGCCCCAGCATTTT	TRBJ1-5	NA	many	TRBV10-3
CASTKRWDSNQIPAHGYTF	TGTGCCAGCACCAAAAGATGGGACAGCAACCAAATCCCGGCCCATGGCTACACCTTC	TRBJ1-2	TRBD1	many	TRBV6-4
CATSDLPAGRNTEAFF	TGTGCCACCAGTGATTTGCCCGCGGGCCGGAACACTGAAGCTTTCTTT	TRBJ1-1	NA	NA	TRBV24-1
CASSFRDRVDQPQHF	TGTGCCAGCAGTTTCCGGGACAGGGTGGATCAGCCCCAGCATTTT	TRBJ1-5	TRBD1	NA	TRBV27
CSARGTGAGKGYTF	TGCAGTGCTAGGGGGACAGGGGCCGGAAAGGGCTACACCTTC	TRBJ1-2	TRBD1	many	TRBV20-1
CATSDTRVNQPQHF	TGTGCCACCAGTGACACAAGAGTGAATCAGCCCCAGCATTTT	TRBJ1-5	NA	NA	TRBV24-1
CASGRGEAYEQYF	TGTGCCAGTGGTAGGGGTGAGGCCTACGAGCAGTACTTC	TRBJ2-7	NA	many	TRBV19
CGAAYGTEAFF	TGTGGGGCGGCGTATGGTACTGAAGCTTTCTTT	TRBJ1-1	NA	many	TRBV28
CASSVLGAGELFF	TGTGCCAGCAGTGTTTTAGGGGCCGGGGAGCTGTTTTTT	TRBJ2-2	NA	many	TRBV6-1
CASGDRLYGYTF	TGTGCCAGCGGGGACAGGCTCTATGGCTACACCTTC	TRBJ1-2	TRBD1	many	TRBV19
CSARDHSGVSTDTQCF	TGCAGTGCTAGAGATCACAGCGGGGTCAGCACAGATACGCAGTGTTTT	TRBJ2-3	TRBD2	NA	TRBV20-1
CASTPGQSAYEQYF	TGTGCCAGCACCCCGGGACAATCTGCCTACGAGCAGTACTTC	TRBJ2-7	NA	many	TRBV6-1